This TCR beta chain was documented in a study of blood T cell repertoires in COVID-19. Whole-study context: The study drew acute and convalescent COVID-19 samples from the United States, Italy and Spain. From T cells, B-cell-depleted T cells, or PBMCs came the material, which was cDNA or gDNA.

Methods used by the authors: Nucleated cell number was recorded as an estimate derived from reference gene primer amplification. Sequencing was performed with immunoSEQ multiplex PCR; in TCRdb, only in-frame clones are kept and a portion is missing. V, J and clone size derive from that table, while D and trimming were established from the DNA sequence. The sample consists of around 140,000 clones, approximately 80% of them appearing once. Sequenced input: peripheral blood. The origin of this receptor is a man aged 55 to 70 with active or convalescent COVID-19.

The CDR3 nucleotides read TGCGCCAGCAGCCAACAACAGGGGGCTCAAGAGACCCAGTACTTC. Its translation is CASSQQQGAQETQYF. The rearrangement uses TRBV5-1 and TRBJ2-5; 9 bases line up with TRBD1. The CDR3 has 15 residues. Trimming removed 4 bases from V and 2 bases from J; junction bases left unmatched: 6. Germline V gives CDR1 SGHRS, CDR2 YFSETQ.